What follows is one T cell receptor beta chain and its context. What it recognizes is unknown. The record originates from a study of graft-versus-host responses after intestinal transplantation. TCRdb keeps only in-frame clones here, not all; method: immunoSEQ multiplex PCR. The table has some 100,000 clones, about nine tenths seen once. This TCR was sampled from a human donor who received an intestinal transplant. The input for sequencing was unstimulated CD8+ T cells sorted from spleen or lymph node cells, taken before intestinal transplant.

The CDR3 sequence: CASSEPSMTLPYEQYF. Here the CDR3 DNA reads TGCGCCAGCAGTGAGCCTTCTATGACCCTTCCTTACGAGCAGTACTTC. This chain joins TRBV10-2 and TRBJ2-7; D uncertain. V was pared by 2 bases and J by 4 bases, with 18 bases between. Per germline, CDR1 WSHSY and CDR2 SAAADI. This CDR3 has 16 amino acids.